This is a list of T cell receptor beta chains from one sample in a study of T cell responses to AZD1222 COVID-19 vaccine. TCRdb keeps only in-frame clones here, not all; method: immunoSEQ multiplex PCR. The sample records around 63,000 clones, roughly 85% being singletons. The sequences come from peripheral blood, collected on day 0 of AZD1222 vaccination. All receptors come from an adult in good health. Both conserved end residues are part of each CDR3. Fields, in order: D gene, clone size, V gene, J gene, CDR3 DNA, CDR3 protein. The D gene is left open where the match is weak. Clone size is shown for a subset of rows, as once, few, many or a class of expanded clone.

D gene: -
clone size: -
V gene: TRBV28
J gene: TRBJ2-2
CDR3 DNA: TGTGCCAGCAGTCCATACACCGGGGAGCTGTTTTTT
CDR3 protein: CASSPYTGELFF

D gene: -
clone size: -
V gene: TRBV3-1/TRBV3-2
J gene: TRBJ1-4
CDR3 DNA: TGTGCCAGCAGCCAAGACCGGCCCGAAAAACTGTTTTTT
CDR3 protein: CASSQDRPEKLFF

D gene: -
clone size: -
V gene: TRBV9
J gene: TRBJ2-3
CDR3 DNA: TGTGCCAGCAGCCCACAGGGCCCAGATACGCAGTATTTT
CDR3 protein: CASSPQGPDTQYF

D gene: -
clone size: once
V gene: TRBV28
J gene: TRBJ2-7
CDR3 DNA: TGTGCCAGCAGTTTGGTCAGCGACGAGCAGTACTTC
CDR3 protein: CASSLVSDEQYF

D gene: -
clone size: -
V gene: TRBV7-8
J gene: TRBJ1-1
CDR3 DNA: TGTGCCAGCAGCTTAGTGGCGGCTAGGGCTGAAGCTTTCTTT
CDR3 protein: CASSLVAARAEAFF

D gene: TRBD1
clone size: many
V gene: TRBV19
J gene: TRBJ2-2
CDR3 DNA: TGTGCCAGTATCCGGACAGGGGGGACCGGGGAGCTGTTTTTT
CDR3 protein: CASIRTGGTGELFF

D gene: -
clone size: once
V gene: TRBV28
J gene: TRBJ2-7
CDR3 DNA: TGTGCCAGCAGTTTTAGGGGGGCCACCTACGAGCAGTACTTC
CDR3 protein: CASSFRGATYEQYF

D gene: -
clone size: -
V gene: TRBV19
J gene: TRBJ2-7
CDR3 DNA: TGTGCCAGTAGTACCGCTGTTTCGCTGGGAGAGCAGTACTTC
CDR3 protein: CASSTAVSLGEQYF

D gene: -
clone size: few
V gene: TRBV4-1
J gene: TRBJ1-4
CDR3 DNA: TGCGCCAGCAGCCAAGATCCAGAAAAACTGTTTTTT
CDR3 protein: CASSQDPEKLFF

D gene: -
clone size: -
V gene: TRBV12-3/TRBV12-4
J gene: TRBJ1-6
CDR3 DNA: TGTGCCAGCGGCCGCGGGGCTAATTCACCCCTCCACTTT
CDR3 protein: CASGRGANSPLHF

D gene: TRBD2
clone size: -
V gene: TRBV10-3
J gene: TRBJ2-3
CDR3 DNA: TGTGCCATCAGCCGGACTAGCGGGGGGGCCGGCACAGATACGCAGTATTTT
CDR3 protein: CAISRTSGGAGTDTQYF

D gene: -
clone size: -
V gene: TRBV29-1
J gene: TRBJ1-2
CDR3 DNA: TGCAGCGTTGAAGTGGTGAAGGGTAGCTATGGCTACACCTTC
CDR3 protein: CSVEVVKGSYGYTF

D gene: -
clone size: few
V gene: TRBV30
J gene: TRBJ1-1
CDR3 DNA: TGTGCCTGGAGTGCCGGGGGGAACACTGAAGCTTTCTTT
CDR3 protein: CAWSAGGNTEAFF

D gene: -
clone size: -
V gene: TRBV27
J gene: TRBJ1-3
CDR3 DNA: TGTGCCAGCAGTTTATACCGGGGGAGAGGAAACACCATATATTTT
CDR3 protein: CASSLYRGRGNTIYF

D gene: -
clone size: -
V gene: TRBV2
J gene: TRBJ2-3
CDR3 DNA: TGTGCCACCGTAAGGGACAGCACAGATACGCAGTATTTT
CDR3 protein: CATVRDSTDTQYF

D gene: -
clone size: -
V gene: TRBV19
J gene: TRBJ1-6
CDR3 DNA: TGTGCCAGTTGTATCGGGGCAGCCCATAATTCACCCCTCCACTTT
CDR3 protein: CASCIGAAHNSPLHF

D gene: -
clone size: -
V gene: TRBV28
J gene: TRBJ1-5
CDR3 DNA: TGTGCCAGCAGTTTAGTCGGGGTAACGGACAATCAGCCCCAGCATTTT
CDR3 protein: CASSLVGVTDNQPQHF

D gene: -
clone size: -
V gene: TRBV12-3/TRBV12-4
J gene: TRBJ2-7
CDR3 DNA: TGTGCCAGCAGTAAGGAAATCGCCTACGAGCAGTACTTC
CDR3 protein: CASSKEIAYEQYF

D gene: -
clone size: -
V gene: TRBV7-6
J gene: TRBJ1-5
CDR3 DNA: TGTGCCAGCAGCTTAGTAGCGGCTAGTAGCAATCAGCCCCAGCATTTT
CDR3 protein: CASSLVAASSNQPQHF

D gene: -
clone size: -
V gene: TRBV4-1
J gene: TRBJ1-2
CDR3 DNA: TGCGCCAGCAGCCAACTAGACAGCGCGAACTATGGCTACACCTTC
CDR3 protein: CASSQLDSANYGYTF

D gene: -
clone size: -
V gene: TRBV10-3
J gene: TRBJ2-5
CDR3 DNA: TGTGCCATCAGTGGGTATAGTGAGAAGTTTGGGGAGACCCAGTACTTC
CDR3 protein: CAISGYSEKFGETQYF

D gene: -
clone size: -
V gene: TRBV20-1
J gene: TRBJ1-2
CDR3 DNA: TGCAGTGCTAGTCGGGGTAACTATGGCTACACCTTC
CDR3 protein: CSASRGNYGYTF

D gene: -
clone size: -
V gene: TRBV5-1
J gene: TRBJ1-2
CDR3 DNA: TGCGCCAGCAGCTTGGCGGGGTCACCAGTCTACACCTTC
CDR3 protein: CASSLAGSPVYTF

D gene: -
clone size: -
V gene: TRBV5-1
J gene: TRBJ1-1
CDR3 DNA: TGCGCCAGCAGCTTGGATGGGGGCCGAACAAATGAAGCTTTCTTT
CDR3 protein: CASSLDGGRTNEAFF

D gene: -
clone size: -
V gene: TRBV19
J gene: TRBJ2-7
CDR3 DNA: TGTGCCAGTAGTATAAAAGCGGGCCCCTCCTACGAGCAGTACTTC
CDR3 protein: CASSIKAGPSYEQYF

D gene: -
clone size: -
V gene: TRBV2
J gene: TRBJ2-3
CDR3 DNA: TGTGCCAGCACCCTTGGGAACAGGGTCGAGGTAAATACGCAGTATTTT
CDR3 protein: CASTLGNRVEVNTQYF

D gene: -
clone size: -
V gene: TRBV3-1/TRBV3-2
J gene: TRBJ2-5
CDR3 DNA: TGTGCCAGCAGCCAAGTCGGGGGCGGTGGGACCCAGTACTTC
CDR3 protein: CASSQVGGGGTQYF

D gene: TRBD1
clone size: -
V gene: TRBV5-1
J gene: TRBJ1-2
CDR3 DNA: TGCGCCAGCAGCTTGTTGACAGGGGGCGAAGGCTACACCTTC
CDR3 protein: CASSLLTGGEGYTF

D gene: -
clone size: -
V gene: TRBV19
J gene: TRBJ1-2
CDR3 DNA: TGTGCCAGCGAGTGGGCGAACTATGGCTACACCTTC
CDR3 protein: CASEWANYGYTF

D gene: TRBD1
clone size: -
V gene: TRBV5-1
J gene: TRBJ1-2
CDR3 DNA: TGCGCCAGCAGCTTGGTGGCGGACAGGGGCTACACCTTC
CDR3 protein: CASSLVADRGYTF

D gene: -
clone size: -
V gene: TRBV19
J gene: TRBJ2-7
CDR3 DNA: TGTGCCAGTAGTATGCAGGGGGGGTCTGGCGAGCAGTACTTC
CDR3 protein: CASSMQGGSGEQYF

D gene: -
clone size: -
V gene: TRBV5-4
J gene: TRBJ1-1
CDR3 DNA: TGTGCCAGCAGCCTGATAGGGGGCACTGAAGCTTTCTTT
CDR3 protein: CASSLIGGTEAFF

D gene: -
clone size: -
V gene: TRBV9
J gene: TRBJ1-5
CDR3 DNA: TGTGCCAGCAGCGGTGGATTTAGCAATCAGCCCCAGCATTTT
CDR3 protein: CASSGGFSNQPQHF

D gene: TRBD2
clone size: -
V gene: TRBV2
J gene: TRBJ2-5
CDR3 DNA: TGTGCCAGCAGTGACGTTGGAGCGGGGAACCAAGAGACCCAGTACTTC
CDR3 protein: CASSDVGAGNQETQYF

D gene: -
clone size: -
V gene: TRBV10-3
J gene: TRBJ1-1
CDR3 DNA: TGTGCCATCAGAGAGGGATTCATGAACACTGAAGCTTTCTTT
CDR3 protein: CAIREGFMNTEAFF

D gene: -
clone size: -
V gene: TRBV5-6
J gene: TRBJ1-5
CDR3 DNA: TGTGCCAGCAGGCGCGCTGGGGAGCGGCAGCCCCAGCATTTT
CDR3 protein: CASRRAGERQPQHF

D gene: -
clone size: -
V gene: TRBV11-2
J gene: TRBJ1-6
CDR3 DNA: TGTGCCAGCAGCTTTGGGTTCACCAGCACCTATAATTCACCCCTCCACTTT
CDR3 protein: CASSFGFTSTYNSPLHF

D gene: -
clone size: -
V gene: TRBV27
J gene: TRBJ2-7
CDR3 DNA: TGTGCCAGCAGCCGCATAGGCTACGAGCAGTACTTC
CDR3 protein: CASSRIGYEQYF

D gene: TRBD2
clone size: few
V gene: TRBV5-1
J gene: TRBJ2-1
CDR3 DNA: TGCGCCAGCAGGGATGGCGGGGGGCTCCTTATGGAAAACAATGAGCAGTTCTTC
CDR3 protein: CASRDGGGLLMENNEQFF

D gene: -
clone size: once
V gene: TRBV6-5
J gene: TRBJ1-6
CDR3 DNA: TGTGCCAGCCAGGGAGAGGCCTGGGATTCACCCCTCCACTTT
CDR3 protein: CASQGEAWDSPLHF

D gene: TRBD1
clone size: few
V gene: TRBV27
J gene: TRBJ1-2
CDR3 DNA: TGTGCCAGCAGGCTCACCGGGACAGGGTACGGCTACACCTTC
CDR3 protein: CASRLTGTGYGYTF

D gene: -
clone size: -
V gene: TRBV5-1
J gene: TRBJ1-1
CDR3 DNA: TGCGCCAGCAGCTTAGACATCCTGAACACTGAAGCTTTCTTT
CDR3 protein: CASSLDILNTEAFF

D gene: TRBD1
clone size: -
V gene: TRBV7-8
J gene: TRBJ1-5
CDR3 DNA: TGTGCCAGCAGCCACACAACCGGGACAGGGTATATTCAGCCCCAGCATTTT
CDR3 protein: CASSHTTGTGYIQPQHF

D gene: TRBD1
clone size: -
V gene: TRBV7-6
J gene: TRBJ1-3
CDR3 DNA: TGTGCCAGCAGCCGACAGGGGGCGGGAGGAAACACCATATATTTT
CDR3 protein: CASSRQGAGGNTIYF